Listed below are T cell receptor beta chains from one sample, sequenced in a study of cytomegalovirus exposure and HLA in healthy donors. Produced via immunoSEQ multiplex PCR; TCRdb's table is partial and in-frame only. This sample has roughly 150,000 clones; roughly nine tenths occur once, and the top ten carry about 0.64%. Sequenced: PBMCs. The receptors come from a man between 18 and 35 years old in good health and CMV-seronegative. The conserved cysteine and the conserved F or W are not part of the CDR3 here. Fields, in order: J gene, V gene, CDR3 protein.

>TRBJ2-5|TRBV9
ASSDSAGVAETQY
>TRBJ2-5|TRBV5-1
ASSYTGQETQY
>TRBJ2-7|TRBV13
ASSEGVAYEQY
>TRBJ2-5|TRBV19
ASRRGLQETQY
>TRBJ2-5|TRBV4-2
ASSQGVADQETQY
>TRBJ2-1|TRBV6-1
ASSEFGTSGRARGF
>TRBJ1-3|TRBV14
ASSQTGAASGNTIY
>TRBJ2-1|TRBV4-2
ASSQEDWASGDLTYNEQF
>TRBJ2-3|TRBV6-5
ASSPTSGGSTQY
>TRBJ1-1|TRBV7-8
ASSLFDFGRTEAF
>TRBJ1-1|TRBV4-1
ASSQERATGDPEAF
>TRBJ2-1|TRBV4-3
ASSSGLTQF
>TRBJ1-2|TRBV10-3
ATSELLGLYGYT
>TRBJ1-4|TRBV6-5
ASSSSGATNEKLF
>TRBJ2-1|TRBV5-5
ASSFRGPGYEQF
>TRBJ1-3|TRBV9
ASSPEGDSFASGNTIY
>TRBJ2-5|TRBV2
ASSELGTGTETQY